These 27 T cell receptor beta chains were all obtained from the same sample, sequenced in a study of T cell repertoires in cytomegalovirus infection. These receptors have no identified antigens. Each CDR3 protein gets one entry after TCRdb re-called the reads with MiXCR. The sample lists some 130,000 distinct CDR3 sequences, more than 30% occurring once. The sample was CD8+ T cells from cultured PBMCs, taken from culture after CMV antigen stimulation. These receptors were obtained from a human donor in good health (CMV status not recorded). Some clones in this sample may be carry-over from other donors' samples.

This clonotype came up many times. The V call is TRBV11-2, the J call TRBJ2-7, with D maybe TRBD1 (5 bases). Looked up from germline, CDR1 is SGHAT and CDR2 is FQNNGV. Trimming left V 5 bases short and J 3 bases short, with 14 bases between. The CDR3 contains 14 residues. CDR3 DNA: TGTGCCAGCAGCCAGGTAGGGGCCGTCTACGAGCAGTACTTC. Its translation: CASSQVGAVYEQYF. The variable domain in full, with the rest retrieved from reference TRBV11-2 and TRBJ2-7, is EAGVAQSPRYKIIEKRQSVAFWCNPISGHATLYWYQQILGQGPKLLIQFQNNGVVDDSQLPKDRFSAERLKGVDSTLKIQPAKLEDSAVYLCASSQVGAVYEQYFGPGTRLTVT.

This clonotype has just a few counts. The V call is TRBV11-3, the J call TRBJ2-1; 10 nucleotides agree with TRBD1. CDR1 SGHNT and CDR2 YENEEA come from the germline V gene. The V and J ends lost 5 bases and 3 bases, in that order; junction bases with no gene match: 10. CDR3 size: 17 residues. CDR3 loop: CASSATRDRGHYNEQFF. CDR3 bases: TGTGCCAGCAGCGCAACACGGGACAGGGGACACTACAATGAGCAGTTCTTC. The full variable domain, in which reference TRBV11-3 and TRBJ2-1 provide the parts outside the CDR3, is EAGVVQSPRYKIIEKKQPVAFWCNPISGHNTLYWYLQNLGQGPELLIRYENEEAVDDSQLPKDRFSAERLKGVDSTLKIQPAELGDSAVYLCASSATRDRGHYNEQFFGPGTRLTVL.

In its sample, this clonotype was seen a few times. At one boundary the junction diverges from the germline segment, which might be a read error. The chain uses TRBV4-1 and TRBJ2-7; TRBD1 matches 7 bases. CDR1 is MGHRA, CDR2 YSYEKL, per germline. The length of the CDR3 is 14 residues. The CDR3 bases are TGCGCCAGCAGCAAAGAGGGGGCGCGGGACGAGCAGTACTTC. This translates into CASSKEGARDEQYF.

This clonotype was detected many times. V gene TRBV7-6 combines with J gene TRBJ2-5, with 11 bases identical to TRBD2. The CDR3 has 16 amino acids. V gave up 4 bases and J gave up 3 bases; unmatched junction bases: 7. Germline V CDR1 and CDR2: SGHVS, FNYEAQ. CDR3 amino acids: CASSSLAGGWEETQYF. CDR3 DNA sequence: TGTGCCAGCAGCTCGCTAGCGGGGGGCTGGGAAGAGACCCAGTACTTC.

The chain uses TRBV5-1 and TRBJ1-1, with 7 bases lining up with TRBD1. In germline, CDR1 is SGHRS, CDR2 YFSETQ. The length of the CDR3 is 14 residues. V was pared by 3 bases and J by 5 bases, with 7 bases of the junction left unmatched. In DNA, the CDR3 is TGCGCCAGCAGCTACAGACAGGGAGGGACTGAAGCTTTCTTT. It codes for CASSYRQGGTEAFF.

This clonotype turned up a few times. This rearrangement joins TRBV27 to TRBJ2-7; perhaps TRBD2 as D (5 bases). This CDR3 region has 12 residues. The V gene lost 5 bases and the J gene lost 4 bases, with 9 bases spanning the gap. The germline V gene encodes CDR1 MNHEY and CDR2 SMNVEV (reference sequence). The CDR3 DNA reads TGTGCCAGCAGTGACGAGGGTTACGAGCAGTACTTC. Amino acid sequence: CASSDEGYEQYF.

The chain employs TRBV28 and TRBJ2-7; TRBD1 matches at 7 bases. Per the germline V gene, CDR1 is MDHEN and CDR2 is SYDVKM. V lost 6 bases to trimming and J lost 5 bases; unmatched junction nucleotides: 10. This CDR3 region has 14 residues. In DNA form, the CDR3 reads TGTGCCAGCAGACACCACGTAGGGGGCGACGAGCAGTACTTC. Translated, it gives CASRHHVGGDEQYF.

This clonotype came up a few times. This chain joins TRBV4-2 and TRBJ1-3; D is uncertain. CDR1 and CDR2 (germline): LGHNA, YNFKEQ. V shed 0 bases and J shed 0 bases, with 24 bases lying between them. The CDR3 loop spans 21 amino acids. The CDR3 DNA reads TGTGCCAGCAGCCAAGAGGATTGGGGTTCTCCTGCACCTTTCTCTGGAAACACCATATATTTT. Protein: CASSQEDWGSPAPFSGNTIYF.

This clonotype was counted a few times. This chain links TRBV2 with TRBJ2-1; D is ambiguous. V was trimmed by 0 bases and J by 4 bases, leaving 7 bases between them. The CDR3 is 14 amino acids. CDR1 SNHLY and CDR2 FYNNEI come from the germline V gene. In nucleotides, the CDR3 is TGTGCCAGCAGTGAAGCGGTCGGTTACAATGAGCAGTTCTTC. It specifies CASSEAVGYNEQFF.

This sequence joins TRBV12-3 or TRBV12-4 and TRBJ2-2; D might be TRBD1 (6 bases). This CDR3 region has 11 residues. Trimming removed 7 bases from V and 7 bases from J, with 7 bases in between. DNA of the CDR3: TGTGCCAGCATCAGGGGCGGGGAGCTGTTTTTT. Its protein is CASIRGGELFF.

The DNA of the CDR3 is TGCAGTGCTAGAGATCTTCGGAACAGGGGGCAGGAGGAGACCCAGTACTTC. Protein sequence: CSARDLRNRGQEETQYF. The rearrangement links TRBV20-1 to TRBJ2-5; 9 nucleotides match TRBD1. This CDR3 region has 17 residues. The V gene's germline CDR1 is DFQATT and CDR2 SNEGSKA (reference sequence). With 0 bases clipped from V and 5 bases from J, the junction kept 13 bases outside the gene matches.

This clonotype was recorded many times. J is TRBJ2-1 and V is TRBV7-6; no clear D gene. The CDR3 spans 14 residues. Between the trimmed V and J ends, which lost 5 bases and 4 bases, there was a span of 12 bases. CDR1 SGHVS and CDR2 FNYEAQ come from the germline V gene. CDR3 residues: CASSPTVGYNEQFF. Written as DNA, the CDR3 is TGTGCCAGCAGCCCCACCGTCGGGTACAATGAGCAGTTCTTC.

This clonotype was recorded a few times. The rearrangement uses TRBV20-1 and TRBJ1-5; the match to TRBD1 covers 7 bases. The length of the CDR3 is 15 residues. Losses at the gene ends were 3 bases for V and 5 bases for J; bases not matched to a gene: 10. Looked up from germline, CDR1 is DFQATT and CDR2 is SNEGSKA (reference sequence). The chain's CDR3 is CSASSGQELYQPQHF. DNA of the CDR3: TGCAGTGCTAGTTCCGGACAGGAGCTTTATCAGCCCCAGCATTTT.

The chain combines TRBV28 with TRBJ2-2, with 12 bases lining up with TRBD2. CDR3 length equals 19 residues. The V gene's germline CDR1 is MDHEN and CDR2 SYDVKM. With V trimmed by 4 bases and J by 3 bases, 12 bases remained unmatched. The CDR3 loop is CASSSPKTSGGAYTGELFF. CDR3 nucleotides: TGTGCCAGCAGTTCGCCGAAGACTAGCGGGGGAGCCTACACCGGGGAGCTGTTTTTT.

Written as DNA, the CDR3 is TGTGCCAGCAGCCAAAGGGGAGCTAGCCCGAGCTCCTACAATGAGCAGTTCTTC. This gives the protein CASSQRGASPSSYNEQFF. V is TRBV4-2 and J is TRBJ2-1; D might be TRBD1 or TRBD2, each matching 5 bases. V dropped 2 bases and J dropped 0 bases, with 17 bases sitting between them. This CDR3 has 18 residues. Germline V CDR1 and CDR2: LGHNA, YNFKEQ.

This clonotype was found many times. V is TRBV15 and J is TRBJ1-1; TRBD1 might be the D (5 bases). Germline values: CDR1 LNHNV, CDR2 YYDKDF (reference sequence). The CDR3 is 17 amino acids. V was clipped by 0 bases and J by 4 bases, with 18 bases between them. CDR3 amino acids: CATSRDLGIGALTEAFF. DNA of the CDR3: TGTGCCACCAGCAGAGATCTTGGCATAGGGGCCCTCACTGAAGCTTTCTTT.

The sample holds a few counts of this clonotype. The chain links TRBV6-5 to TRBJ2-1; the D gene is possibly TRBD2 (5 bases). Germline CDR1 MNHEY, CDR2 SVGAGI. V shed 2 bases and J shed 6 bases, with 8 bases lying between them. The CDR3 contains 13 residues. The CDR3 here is CASSYGGFNEQFF. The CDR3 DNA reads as TGTGCCAGCAGTTACGGCGGGTTCAATGAGCAGTTCTTC.

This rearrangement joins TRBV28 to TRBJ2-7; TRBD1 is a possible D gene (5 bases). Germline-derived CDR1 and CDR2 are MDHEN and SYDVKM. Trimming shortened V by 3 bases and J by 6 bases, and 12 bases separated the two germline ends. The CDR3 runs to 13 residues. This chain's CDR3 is CASSFGGAAEQYF. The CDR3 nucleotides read TGTGCCAGCAGTTTTGGTGGGGCTGCCGAGCAGTACTTC. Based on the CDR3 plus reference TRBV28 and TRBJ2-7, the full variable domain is DVKVTQSSRYLVKRTGEKVFLECVQDMDHENMFWYRQDPGLGLRLIYFSYDVKMKEKGDIPEGYSVSREKKERFSLILESASTNQTSMYLCASSFGGAAEQYFGPGTRLTVT.

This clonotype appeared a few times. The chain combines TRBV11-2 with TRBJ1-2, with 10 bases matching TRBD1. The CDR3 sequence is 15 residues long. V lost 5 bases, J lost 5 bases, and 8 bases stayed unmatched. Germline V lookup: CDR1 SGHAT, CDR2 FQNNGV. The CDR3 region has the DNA TGTGCCAGCAGCACCGGGACAGGGGCCTTTTATGGCTACACCTTC. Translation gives CASSTGTGAFYGYTF.

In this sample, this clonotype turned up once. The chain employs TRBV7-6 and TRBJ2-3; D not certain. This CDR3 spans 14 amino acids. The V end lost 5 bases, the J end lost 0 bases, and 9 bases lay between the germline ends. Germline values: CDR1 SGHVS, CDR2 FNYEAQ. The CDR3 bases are TGTGCCAGCAGCCCACAGTCTAGCACAGATACGCAGTATTTT. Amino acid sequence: CASSPQSSTDTQYF.

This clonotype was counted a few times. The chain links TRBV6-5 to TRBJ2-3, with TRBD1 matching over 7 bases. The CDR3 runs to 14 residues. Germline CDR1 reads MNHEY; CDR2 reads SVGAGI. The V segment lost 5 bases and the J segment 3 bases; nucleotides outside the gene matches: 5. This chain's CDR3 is CASSNRQGTDTQYF. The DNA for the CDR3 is TGTGCCAGCAGTAACCGACAGGGTACAGATACGCAGTATTTT.

CDR3 loop: CASSQAGGYGTQYF. The CDR3 DNA is TGCGCCAGCAGCCAAGCCGGCGGGTACGGGACCCAGTACTTC. The genes are TRBV4-1 and TRBJ2-5; D is perhaps TRBD2 (5 bases). This CDR3 comprises 14 residues. Germline-derived CDR1 and CDR2 are MGHRA and YSYEKL. Trimming left V 1 base short and J 7 bases short, with 13 bases between.

CDR3 sequence (DNA): TGCAGTGCTAGAGATGGGCTAGATCGCGAGCAGTACTTC. Its translation: CSARDGLDREQYF. The chain employs TRBV20-1 and TRBJ2-7; D remains unclear. This CDR3 has 13 residues. V was clipped by 0 bases and J by 6 bases, with 12 bases between them. CDR1 is DFQATT, CDR2 SNEGSKA, per germline (reference sequence).

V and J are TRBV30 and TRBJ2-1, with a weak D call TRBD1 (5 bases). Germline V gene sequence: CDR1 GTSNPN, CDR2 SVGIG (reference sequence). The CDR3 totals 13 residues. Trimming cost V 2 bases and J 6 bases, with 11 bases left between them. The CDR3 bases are TGTGCCTGGAGTCCTGGACAAGGCAATGAGCAGTTCTTC. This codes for CAWSPGQGNEQFF. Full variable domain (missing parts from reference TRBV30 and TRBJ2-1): SQTIHQWPATLVQPVGSPLSLECTVEGTSNPNLYWYRQAAGRGLQLLFYSVGIGQISSEVPQNLSASRPQDRQFILSSKKLLLSDSGFYLCAWSPGQGNEQFFGPGTRLTVL.

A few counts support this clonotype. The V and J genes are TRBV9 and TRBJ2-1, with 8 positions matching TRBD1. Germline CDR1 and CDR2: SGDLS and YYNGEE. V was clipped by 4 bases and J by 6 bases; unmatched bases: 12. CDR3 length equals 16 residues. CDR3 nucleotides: TGTGCCAGCAGCTTTTCCGGGACAGGTTTTATCAATGAGCAGTTCTTC. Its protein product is CASSFSGTGFINEQFF.

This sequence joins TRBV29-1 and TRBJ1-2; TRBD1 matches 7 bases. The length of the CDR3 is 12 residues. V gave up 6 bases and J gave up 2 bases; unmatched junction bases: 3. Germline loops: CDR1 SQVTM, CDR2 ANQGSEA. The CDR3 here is CSVDRRNYGYTF. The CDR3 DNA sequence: TGCAGCGTGGACAGGAGAAACTATGGCTACACCTTC.

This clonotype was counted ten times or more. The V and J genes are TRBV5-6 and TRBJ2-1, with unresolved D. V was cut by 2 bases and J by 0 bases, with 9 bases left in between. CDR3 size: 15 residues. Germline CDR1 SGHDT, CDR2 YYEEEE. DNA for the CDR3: TGTGCCAGCAGCTTCGGGTCGAGCTCCTACAATGAGCAGTTCTTC. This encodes CASSFGSSSYNEQFF.